Listed below are T cell receptor beta chains from one sample, sequenced in a study of blood T cell repertoires in COVID-19. Repertoires were generated with immunoSEQ multiplex PCR, while TCRdb's copy carries only in-frame clones and drops some. This sample has under 20,000 clones, with more than 65% found just once. What was sequenced was peripheral blood. These receptors were obtained from a human donor in a cohort sampled during active COVID-19. The CDR3 runs from the conserved cysteine through the conserved F or W. A D gene is named only where the DNA matches it firmly. Clone size is given for some rows only: seen once, a few or many times, or a class if the clone is expanded.

CASSYHSIAGELFF,TGTGCCAGCAGTTATCACTCGATCGCCGGGGAGCTGTTTTTT,TRBJ2-2,TRBV6-1,NA,14,NA
CASSQRGWGRGEKLFF,TGCGCCAGCAGCCAGAGGGGCTGGGGGCGAGGTGAAAAACTGTTTTTT,TRBJ1-4,TRBV4-1,few,16,NA
CASSLLQGTGANVLTF,TGTGCCAGTAGCCTCCTACAGGGGACTGGGGCCAACGTCCTGACTTTC,TRBJ2-6,TRBV19,NA,16,TRBD1
CASSSGTAGNTIYF,TGTGCCAGCAGCTCTGGGACAGCTGGAAACACCATATATTTT,TRBJ1-3,TRBV7-2,NA,14,TRBD1
CASSLVAAVGEKLFF,TGTGCCAGCAGCTTGGTCGCGGCGGTCGGTGAAAAACTGTTTTTT,TRBJ1-4,TRBV5-6,few,15,NA
CASSRDIGRSYEQYF,TGTGCCAGCAGCCGGGACATCGGCAGGTCCTACGAGCAGTACTTC,TRBJ2-7,TRBV7-9,NA,15,NA
CASSQDRVGYNEQFF,TGTGCCAGCAGCCAGGACAGGGTCGGCTACAATGAGCAGTTCTTC,TRBJ2-1,TRBV13,NA,15,TRBD1
CASSQDQRGSTDTQYF,TGTGCCAGCAGCCAAGATCAGCGGGGGAGCACAGATACGCAGTATTTT,TRBJ2-3,TRBV3-1/TRBV3-2,once,16,TRBD2
CAISGGQGKNYEQYF,TGTGCCATCAGTGGGGGACAGGGGAAAAACTACGAGCAGTACTTC,TRBJ2-7,TRBV10-3,NA,15,TRBD1
CATKRTGYPYEQYF,TGTGCCACCAAAAGGACAGGGTACCCCTACGAGCAGTACTTC,TRBJ2-7,TRBV6-5,NA,14,TRBD1
CASSLYTDRVNTGELFF,TGTGCCAGCAGTCTATACACGGACAGGGTCAACACCGGGGAGCTGTTTTTT,TRBJ2-2,TRBV28,medium-sized,17,TRBD1
CASSLLQGSLHLFF,TGTGCCAGCAGTTTATTGCAGGGATCTCTCCATCTGTTCTTC,TRBJ2-1,TRBV27,NA,14,NA
CASSQELAGGPGTDTQYF,TGTGCCAGCAGCCAAGAACTAGCGGGAGGGCCGGGGACAGATACGCAGTATTTT,TRBJ2-3,TRBV4-2,NA,18,TRBD2
CSVEDRRGHISSNTEAFF,TGCAGCGTTGAAGATCGGAGGGGGCACATCTCGTCCAACACTGAAGCTTTCTTT,TRBJ1-1,TRBV29-1,NA,18,TRBD1
CASRETSGRWDEQFF,TGTGCCAGCAGAGAGACTAGCGGGAGGTGGGATGAGCAGTTCTTC,TRBJ2-1,TRBV6-6,NA,15,TRBD2
CASSHRDSYEQYF,TGTGCCAGCAGCCACCGGGACTCCTACGAGCAGTACTTC,TRBJ2-7,TRBV3-1/TRBV3-2,NA,13,NA
CASSPNNYEQYF,TGTGCCAGCTCACCTAACAACTACGAGCAGTACTTC,TRBJ2-7,TRBV18,NA,12,NA
CASSDRGLLKAFF,TGTGCCAGCAGCGACAGGGGGCTGTTGAAAGCTTTCTTT,TRBJ1-1,TRBV6-5,once,13,TRBD1
CASSESAGGLYNEQFF,TGTGCCAGCAGTGAATCGGCGGGGGGGCTTTACAATGAGCAGTTCTTC,TRBJ2-1,TRBV2,NA,16,TRBD2
CASRSAGITGELFF,TGCGCCAGCCGGAGTGCGGGGATCACCGGGGAGCTGTTTTTT,TRBJ2-2,TRBV5-1,NA,14,NA
CASSYSQGVNQPQHF,TGTGCCAGCAGTTACTCCCAAGGGGTCAATCAGCCCCAGCATTTT,TRBJ1-5,TRBV6-2/TRBV6-3,NA,15,NA
CASSYSWEGEQYF,TGTGCCAGCAGTTACTCGTGGGAGGGCGAGCAGTACTTC,TRBJ2-7,TRBV6-5,NA,13,TRBD2
CATSSDRWITGELFF,TGTGCCACGTCGTCCGACAGATGGATTACCGGGGAGCTGTTTTTT,TRBJ2-2,TRBV15,once,15,NA
CASSQGLAGGGTQYF,TGTGCCAGCAGCCAGGGACTAGCGGGAGGAGGGACCCAGTACTTC,TRBJ2-5,TRBV3-1/TRBV3-2,NA,15,TRBD2
CASSPDLTDTQYF,TGTGCCAGCAGCCCGGACTTGACAGATACGCAGTATTTT,TRBJ2-3,TRBV5-4,few,13,NA
CASSLAHEQGREQFF,TGTGCCAGCAGCTTAGCTCACGAACAGGGTCGGGAGCAGTTCTTC,TRBJ2-1,TRBV11-2,NA,15,NA
CASSLEGNSPLHF,TGTGCCAGCAGCTTAGAGGGGAATTCACCCCTCCACTTT,TRBJ1-6,TRBV11-1,NA,13,NA
CASSLSWENYGYTF,TGTGCCAGCAGTTTATCTTGGGAGAACTATGGCTACACCTTC,TRBJ1-2,TRBV27,NA,14,NA
CSVRDRGPTDTQYF,TGCAGCGTTCGAGACAGGGGGCCAACAGATACGCAGTATTTT,TRBJ2-3,TRBV29-1,NA,14,TRBD1
CAISEPQSTSGETQYF,TGTGCCATCAGTGAGCCGCAGAGTACTAGCGGAGAGACCCAGTACTTC,TRBJ2-5,TRBV10-3,NA,16,TRBD2
CATSAAGGTYETQYF,TGTGCCACCAGTGCCGCGGGAGGCACCTACGAGACCCAGTACTTC,TRBJ2-5,TRBV24-1,NA,15,TRBD2
CASSSLSGSSYNEQFF,TGTGCCAGCAGTTCCCTCTCGGGAAGCTCCTACAATGAGCAGTTCTTC,TRBJ2-1,TRBV6-5,NA,16,NA
CSASDWARSYNSPLHF,TGCAGTGCTAGTGACTGGGCCCGCTCCTATAATTCACCCCTCCACTTT,TRBJ1-6,TRBV20-1,NA,16,NA
CASSLGVGVADTQYF,TGTGCCAGCAGCTTAGGAGTAGGGGTTGCAGATACGCAGTATTTT,TRBJ2-3,TRBV7-8,NA,15,NA
CASSPYGGPYNEQFF,TGTGCCAGCAGTCCGTACGGGGGGCCCTACAATGAGCAGTTCTTC,TRBJ2-1,TRBV25-1,NA,15,NA
CASRPAEANTGELFF,TGTGCCAGCCGCCCGGCCGAGGCGAACACCGGGGAGCTGTTTTTT,TRBJ2-2,TRBV7-9,NA,15,NA
CASSLPGTKGYTF,TGTGCCAGCAGTTTGCCCGGGACAAAGGGCTACACCTTC,TRBJ1-2,TRBV28,NA,13,NA
CASSRDYTDTQYF,TGTGCCAGCAGTCGGGACTACACAGATACGCAGTATTTT,TRBJ2-3,TRBV6-6,NA,13,TRBD2
CASSPTRTSGGGETQYF,TGTGCCAGCAGCCCCACGAGGACTAGCGGGGGAGGAGAGACCCAGTACTTC,TRBJ2-5,TRBV6-2/TRBV6-3,NA,17,TRBD2
CASSLGGQGGEKLFF,TGTGCCAGCAGCTTAGGTGGTCAGGGGGGAGAAAAACTGTTTTTT,TRBJ1-4,TRBV11-2,NA,15,TRBD1
CASSLGLDRSETQYF,TGTGCCAGCAGCTTAGGACTAGATCGATCTGAGACCCAGTACTTC,TRBJ2-5,TRBV7-7,NA,15,NA
CASSLMDPGETQYF,TGTGCCAGCAGCTTAATGGACCCGGGGGAGACCCAGTACTTC,TRBJ2-5,TRBV7-2,NA,14,NA
CASSVRRRGTSGSATYNEQFF,TGCGCCAGCAGCGTACGTAGGAGGGGGACTAGCGGGAGTGCTACCTACAATGAGCAGTTCTTC,TRBJ2-1,TRBV4-3,NA,21,TRBD2